This T cell receptor (beta chain) was retrieved from a study of CXCR3-negative and CXCR3-positive naive CD8 T cells. Study results and limitations: For memory CD8+ cells diversity was much lower, but both naive subsets had comparably high diversity. For CXCR3-positive naive cells, TRB CDR3s were more hydrophobic than those of CXCR3-negative naive cells.

Note on this clonotype: Its antigen is not identified.

Triplicates of about 270,000 cells were sorted from each CD8+ T cell subset. CD45RO-CCR7+CD27+CD95- expression identified naive CD8+ T cells. 5' RACE with UMI labels generated the TRB cDNA libraries. Reanalyzing the 5' RACE reads, TCRdb keeps one entry per CDR3 protein, without DNA. The sample yields 75,000 to 100,000 distinct CDR3 sequences, of which the top ten take up about 1%. The CDR3 spans 14 residues. Germline CDR1 and CDR2: SEHNR and FQNEAQ (reference sequence). This rearrangement joins TRBV7-9 to TRBJ2-3; lacking DNA, the TRBD1 call made by TCRdb goes unchecked. Sequences were obtained from naive CXCR3+ CD8+ T cells from blood. Subset defined: CD45RO-CCR7+CD27+CD95- naive CD8+ T cells expressing CXCR3 (TNR3+). This receptor was taken from a human donor in good health. Some clones in this sample may be carry-over from other donors' samples. This CDR3 reads CASGLDYTLSTQYF.